Detailed here is one TCR beta chain. Its antigen is undetermined. This CDR3 is 19 amino acids long. V was clipped by 4 bases and J by 1 base; unmatched bases: 11. Looked up from germline, CDR1 is LGHDT and CDR2 is YNNKEL (reference sequence). The data were taken from a study of response to subunit inactivated influenza vaccine. General study findings and limits: Every seasonal influenza vaccination brings in few new T cells, the authors suggested.

TCRdb used MiXCR to reprocess the RT-PCR reads, holding one entry per CDR3 protein. The sample includes around 490,000 distinct CDR3 sequences, approximately 7.7% of them seen just once. The sample here was PBMCs from blood, taken less than 30 months after vaccination. The chain couples TRBV3-1 to TRBJ2-1; TRBD2 matches 12 bases. The sequence was obtained from a man aged 50 to 75 who received an inactivated influenza vaccine. CDR3 loop: CASSPWTSGNDRSYNEQFF. In nucleotides, the CDR3 is TGTGCCAGCAGCCCGTGGACTAGCGGGAACGATCGGTCCTACAATGAGCAGTTCTTC.